This T cell receptor beta chain was identified in a study of blood T cell repertoires in COVID-19. This CDR3 region has 15 residues. Germline V gives CDR1 LGHDT, CDR2 YNNKEL (reference sequence). J gave up 14 bases and V 0 bases, and 11 bases lay outside the gene matches. Some clones are missing from TCRdb's copy, which holds only in-frame ones; the method was immunoSEQ multiplex PCR. The sample gives 70,000 to 90,000 clones, around nine tenths of which show up once; 6.9% is in the top ten. Sequenced: peripheral blood. This clonotype was obtained from a human donor in a cohort sampled during active COVID-19. The genes are TRBV3-1 (or the pseudogene TRBV3-2) and TRBJ2-5; 11 bases are a match to TRBD2. CDR3 protein: CASSQDASGGRARYF. DNA for the CDR3: TGTGCCAGCAGCCAAGATGCTAGCGGGGGGCGTGCCCGCTACTTC.